The 12 T cell receptor beta chains below all came from one sample that was sequenced in a study of blood T cell repertoires in COVID-19. Clones were read by immunoSEQ multiplex PCR, and TCRdb kept only the in-frame ones, dropping some. Of 68,000 or so clones detected, roughly 78% appear once; the ten largest clones hold approximately 30%. The specimen sequenced was peripheral blood. The receptors here all came from a human donor in a cohort sampled during active COVID-19.

The V gene is TRBV3-1 (or the pseudogene TRBV3-2), the J gene TRBJ1-2; D is undetermined. The CDR3 is 15 amino acids. The germline CDR1 and CDR2 sequences are LGHDT and YNNKEL (reference sequence). Trimming removed 1 base at V and 0 bases at J, with 9 bases between. The CDR3 here is CASSQVRGPNYGYTF. CDR3 nucleotide sequence: TGTGCCAGCAGCCAAGTCCGGGGTCCTAACTATGGCTACACCTTC.

The J gene is TRBJ1-3, the V gene TRBV9; TRBD1 matches at 9 bases. The CDR3 has 17 residues. V lost 4 bases to trimming and J lost 3 bases; unmatched junction nucleotides: 11. Germline V lookup: CDR1 SGDLS, CDR2 YYNGEE. CDR3 in DNA: TGTGCCAGCAGCACAGCAGCACAGGGGGCGCTTGGAAACACCATATATTTT. Residues: CASSTAAQGALGNTIYF.

V is TRBV3-1 (or the pseudogene TRBV3-2) and J is TRBJ2-6, with 11 bases aligning to TRBD2. The V gene's germline CDR1 is LGHDT and CDR2 YNNKEL (reference sequence). After removal of 3 bases from V and 0 bases from J, the junction contained 13 bases not matched to a gene. This CDR3 is built from 21 residues. In DNA form, the CDR3 reads TGTGCCAGCAGCCACCCCGGGGGACTAGCGGAACTCCACTCTGGGGCCAACGTCCTGACTTTC. Residues: CASSHPGGLAELHSGANVLTF.

The chain carries TRBV24-1 and TRBJ2-5; 8 bases agree with TRBD1. The V gene's germline CDR1 is KGHDR and CDR2 SFDVKD. Germline trimming cut 12 bases from V and 5 bases from J; bases unmatched to any gene: 10. The CDR3 runs to 13 residues. The CDR3 bases are TGTGCCTCCAACAGGGGGGTAGGGGAGACCCAGTACTTC. This codes for CASNRGVGETQYF.

The chain recombines TRBV6-5 with TRBJ2-3; a possible D gene is TRBD2 (6 bases). Germline assignment: CDR1 MNHEY and CDR2 SVGAGI. Trimming shortened V by 6 bases and J by 3 bases, and 16 bases separated the two germline ends. The CDR3 loop spans 15 amino acids. The DNA of the CDR3 is TGTGCCAGCAGAGTCCTAGCGAGAGGGACAGATACGCAGTATTTT. Translation: CASRVLARGTDTQYF.

The gene calls are TRBV10-3 and TRBJ2-7, with TRBD1 matching 9 bases. The junction had 13 bases not matched to a gene; V was cut back by 2 bases and J by 5 bases. Germline CDR1 is ENHRY and CDR2 is SYGVKD. There are 17 residues in the CDR3. As DNA, the CDR3 is TGTGCCATCAGTGAGATCGCGAAGGGACAGGGACGGGACGAGCAGTACTTC. Amino acid sequence: CAISEIAKGQGRDEQYF.

The chain has TRBV29-1 and TRBJ2-7, with 8 bases that match TRBD2. Germline V gene data show CDR1 as SQVTM and CDR2 as ANQGSEA. The CDR3 length is 15 residues. Unmatched junction bases numbered 16, after V lost 8 bases and J lost 4 bases. CDR3 sequence reads: CSLGQTSAESYEQYF. The CDR3 nucleotides are TGCAGCTTAGGACAGACTAGCGCTGAATCATACGAGCAGTACTTC.

The gene calls are TRBV2 and TRBJ1-6; D perhaps matches TRBD1 (5 bases). This CDR3 is built from 15 residues. CDR1 and CDR2 (germline): SNHLY, FYNNEI. V lost 6 bases and J 9 bases, leaving 18 bases between the germline ends. The CDR3 loop reads CASRREGQGSSPLHF. The CDR3 DNA sequence: TGTGCCAGCAGGCGGGAAGGGCAGGGAAGTTCACCCCTCCACTTT.

The gene calls are TRBV6-2 or TRBV6-3 and TRBJ2-7; 12 bases map to TRBD2. CDR1 is MNHEY, CDR2 SVGEGT, per germline. V lost 6 bases and J lost 4; bases outside the gene matches: 7. CDR3 size: 15 residues. In nucleotides, the CDR3 is TGTGCCAGCAGCCGCCGGACTAGCGGGAAATACGAGCAGTACTTC. Translation: CASSRRTSGKYEQYF.

The chain combines TRBV18 with TRBJ2-3; D is perhaps TRBD1 (6 bases). V was pared by 3 bases and J by 6 bases, with 16 bases between. The CDR3 consists of 15 residues. Looked up from germline, CDR1 is KGHSH and CDR2 is LQKENI. The CDR3 loop is CASSPQPGHGDTQYF. Written as DNA, the CDR3 is TGTGCCAGCTCACCTCAGCCGGGACATGGGGATACGCAGTATTTT.

The rearrangement joins TRBV6-1 to TRBJ1-5; weak D call: TRBD1 (5 bases). The CDR3 is 15 amino acids. CDR1 and CDR2 from the germline V gene are MNHNS and SASEGT. V dropped 0 bases and J dropped 4 bases, with 10 bases sitting between them. The CDR3: CASSEARRGNQPQHF. The CDR3, as DNA: TGTGCCAGCAGTGAAGCGCGGAGGGGTAATCAGCCCCAGCATTTT.

This clone was counted a few times. This chain joins TRBV12-3 or TRBV12-4 and TRBJ2-3; tentative D call: TRBD2 (6 bases). Deletions cut 3 bases from V and 4 bases from J, with 8 bases between. The length of the CDR3 is 13 residues. CDR3 in DNA: TGTGCCAGCAGTTTGTCGGGAGCAGATACGCAGTATTTT. Protein product: CASSLSGADTQYF.